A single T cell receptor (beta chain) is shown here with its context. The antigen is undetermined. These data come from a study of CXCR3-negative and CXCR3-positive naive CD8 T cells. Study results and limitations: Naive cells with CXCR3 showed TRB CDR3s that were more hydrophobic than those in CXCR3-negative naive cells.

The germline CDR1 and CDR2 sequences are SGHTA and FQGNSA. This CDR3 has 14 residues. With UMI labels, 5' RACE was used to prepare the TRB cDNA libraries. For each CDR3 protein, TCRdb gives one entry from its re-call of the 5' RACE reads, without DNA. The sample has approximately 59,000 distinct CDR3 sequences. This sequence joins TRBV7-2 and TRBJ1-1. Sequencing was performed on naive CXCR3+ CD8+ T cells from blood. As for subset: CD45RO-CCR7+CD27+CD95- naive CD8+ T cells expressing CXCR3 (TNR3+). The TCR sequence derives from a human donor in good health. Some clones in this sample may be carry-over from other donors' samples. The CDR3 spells CASSLVKSVTEAFF.